The clone carrying this T cell receptor (beta chain) was found many times. Its target is not known. The time point: persistent/refractory GD, antithyroid drugs over 5 years with positive TRAb. Scientists built the TCR library using RNA that was extracted from PBMCs. The data stem from a study of regulatory T cells in long-lasting Graves disease. Overall study: Over 5 years of antithyroid drugs plus positive TSH receptor antibodies defined persistent Graves' disease. Findings of the study overall: Samples came from peripheral blood alone, without thyroid tissue. TCR diversity in persistent Graves' patients was below that of newly diagnosed ones.

Arm-PCR of CDR3 regions and iRepertoire HTBI primers were used to build TCR beta libraries. TCRdb re-called the multiplex PCR reads with MiXCR, one entry per CDR3 protein. The data contain roughly 490,000 distinct CDR3 sequences, approximately 23% of them seen just once; the ten biggest clones take up less than 15%. The TCR comes from a female donor with Graves disease. The sequenced sample was peripheral blood mononuclear cells (PBMCs), obtained when the disease was refractory, from a patient treated with antithyroid drugs.

The CDR3 DNA sequence: TGTGCCGCCTTCGATGAAAATGGCTACACCTTC. Its translation is CAAFDENGYTF. The chain uses TRBV12-3 or TRBV12-4 and TRBJ1-2; D unclear. The CDR3 contains 11 residues. The V end lost 11 bases, the J end lost 6 bases, and 13 bases lay between the germline ends.